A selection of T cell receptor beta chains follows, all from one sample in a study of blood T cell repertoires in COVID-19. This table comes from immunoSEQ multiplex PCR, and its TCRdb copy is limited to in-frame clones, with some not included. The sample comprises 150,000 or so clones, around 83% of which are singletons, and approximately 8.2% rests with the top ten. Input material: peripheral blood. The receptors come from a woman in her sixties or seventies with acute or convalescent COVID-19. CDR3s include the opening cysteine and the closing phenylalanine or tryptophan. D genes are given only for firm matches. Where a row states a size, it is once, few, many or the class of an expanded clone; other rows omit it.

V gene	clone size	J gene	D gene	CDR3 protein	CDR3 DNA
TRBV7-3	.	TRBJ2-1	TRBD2	CASSLIAGSPLPEQFF	TGTGCCAGCAGCTTGATAGCGGGGAGCCCCCTTCCTGAGCAGTTCTTC
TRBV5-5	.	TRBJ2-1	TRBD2	CASSFTTSGVTQFF	TGTGCCAGCAGCTTTACTACTAGCGGGGTAACGCAGTTCTTC
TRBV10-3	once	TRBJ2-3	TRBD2	CAIRSGITDTQYF	TGTGCCATCCGCAGCGGGATCACAGATACGCAGTATTTT
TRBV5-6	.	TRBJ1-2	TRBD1	CASSFGQGRGGYTF	TGTGCCAGCAGCTTTGGACAGGGCCGCGGGGGCTACACCTTC
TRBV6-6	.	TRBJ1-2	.	CASSYSRLRGDGYTF	TGTGCCAGCAGTTACTCCCGATTGCGGGGGGATGGCTACACCTTC
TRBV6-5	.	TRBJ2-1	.	CASSVQGREQFF	TGTGCCAGCAGCGTACAGGGCAGGGAGCAGTTCTTC
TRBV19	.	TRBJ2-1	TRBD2	CASSIPSGGAYNEQFF	TGTGCCAGTAGTATTCCCAGCGGGGGGGCCTACAATGAGCAGTTCTTC
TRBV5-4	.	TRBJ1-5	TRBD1	CASSFRDRGVNQPQHF	TGTGCCAGCAGCTTCCGGGACAGGGGGGTCAATCAGCCCCAGCATTTT
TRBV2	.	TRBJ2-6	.	CASSVRGGANVLTF	TGTGCCAGCAGTGTCAGAGGTGGGGCCAACGTCCTGACTTTC
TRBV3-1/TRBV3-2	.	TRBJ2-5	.	CASSPTSRETQYF	TGTGCCAGCAGCCCTACTAGCAGGGAGACCCAGTACTTC
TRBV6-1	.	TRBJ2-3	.	CASSDPELDTQYF	TGTGCCAGCAGTGATCCCGAGTTGGATACGCAGTATTTT
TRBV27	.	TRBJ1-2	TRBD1	CASSSGTGNRYGYTF	TGTGCCAGCAGTAGCGGGACAGGGAATCGTTATGGCTACACCTTC
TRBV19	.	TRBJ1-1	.	CASSMVTGRRSTEAFF	TGTGCCAGTAGTATGGTAACAGGGCGGAGGAGCACTGAAGCTTTCTTT
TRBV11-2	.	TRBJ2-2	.	CASSLGLGLADTGELFF	TGTGCCAGCAGCTTAGGCCTTGGTTTGGCGGACACCGGGGAGCTGTTTTTT
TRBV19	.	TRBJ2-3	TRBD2	CASSKRGGQRSTDTQYF	TGTGCCAGTAGCAAGCGGGGGGGCCAAAGAAGTACAGATACGCAGTATTTT
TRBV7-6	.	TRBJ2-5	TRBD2	CASSLSLAGGGEETQYF	TGTGCCAGCAGCTTAAGTCTCGCTGGCGGGGGGGAAGAGACCCAGTACTTC
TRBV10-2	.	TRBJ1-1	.	CASSELVRQAGRTGEAFF	TGCGCCAGCAGTGAATTGGTTAGGCAGGCTGGGCGAACTGGTGAAGCTTTCTTT
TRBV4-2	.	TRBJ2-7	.	CASSQDGLEGEQYF	TGTGCCAGCAGCCAAGATGGGCTCGAGGGCGAGCAGTACTTC
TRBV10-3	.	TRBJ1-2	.	CAISETTVVYGYTF	TGTGCCATCAGTGAGACGACAGTAGTCTATGGCTACACCTTC
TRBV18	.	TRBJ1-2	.	CASSPRQALIYGYTF	TGTGCCAGCTCACCCCGACAGGCTCTCATCTATGGCTACACCTTC
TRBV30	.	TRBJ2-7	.	CAWSVLLSPSYEQYF	TGTGCCTGGAGTGTACTTTTAAGCCCGTCCTACGAGCAGTACTTC
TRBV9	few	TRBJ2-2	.	CASSVQRPESTGELFF	TGTGCCAGCAGCGTACAAAGACCGGAGAGCACCGGGGAGCTGTTTTTT
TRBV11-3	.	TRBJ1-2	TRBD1	CASSFGTGAYGYTF	TGTGCCAGCAGCTTCGGGACAGGGGCCTATGGCTACACCTTC
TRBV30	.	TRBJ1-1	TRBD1	CAWRKQGQPGAFF	TGTGCCTGGAGGAAACAGGGGCAACCAGGGGCTTTCTTT
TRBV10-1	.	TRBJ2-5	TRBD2	CASSAASGGQETQYF	TGCGCCAGCAGTGCCGCTAGCGGGGGACAAGAGACCCAGTACTTC
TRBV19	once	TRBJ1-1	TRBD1	CASTRQGQGSMNTEAFF	TGTGCCAGTACCAGGCAGGGACAGGGCTCCATGAACACTGAAGCTTTCTTT
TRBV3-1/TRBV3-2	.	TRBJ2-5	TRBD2	CASSPLAGVQETQYF	TGTGCCAGCAGCCCCTTAGCGGGGGTGCAAGAGACCCAGTACTTC
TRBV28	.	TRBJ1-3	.	CASSLGPGNTIYF	TGTGCCAGCAGTTTAGGGCCTGGAAACACCATATATTTT